What follows describes a single T cell receptor (beta chain). These data come from a study of patients and donors after allogeneic stem cell transplantation. The CDR3 extends over 15 amino acids. V lost 7 bases, J lost 0 bases, and 7 bases stayed unmatched. In germline, CDR1 is SGHAT, CDR2 FQDESV (reference sequence). TCRdb independently ran MiXCR on the RT-PCR reads; one entry per CDR3 protein. The table lists over 350,000 distinct CDR3 sequences, about a sixth of them singletons, with roughly 7.2% in the top ten. The chain combines TRBV11-1 with TRBJ1-1; 8 nucleotides line up with TRBD1. The source material was blood, either unsorted or a sorted T cell fraction (not recorded which). The sequence was collected from a human donor who was either an allogeneic HSCT recipient or a stem cell or donor lymphocyte infusion donor (not recorded which). It is not recorded whose cells these are; they may come from a transplant donor. CDR3: CASTGTGVMNTEAFF. DNA of the CDR3: TGTGCCAGCACGGGGACAGGTGTGATGAACACTGAAGCTTTCTTT.